This T cell receptor (beta chain) was recovered during a study of monozygotic twins with inflammatory bowel disease. TCRdb re-called the 5' RACE reads; one entry per CDR3 protein, DNA not given. In total, the table holds about 380,000 distinct CDR3 sequences. This CDR3 contains 13 residues. Germline CDR1 reads SGDLS; CDR2 reads YYNGEE. The sequence came from a human donor with ulcerative colitis or Crohn's disease, or a healthy co-twin of an affected twin (not recorded which). The material sequenced was blood. V usage is TRBV9 and J usage is TRBJ2-5; TCRdb's assignment of TRBD1 cannot be checked, as there is no DNA. CDR3: CASSAPGQETQYF.